A single sample is the source of the 23 T cell receptor beta chains below, sequenced in a study of post-analysis software for immune sequencing data. The antigens these receptors bind are not known. cDNA libraries for TCR beta contained unique molecular identifiers. TCRdb used MiXCR to reprocess the PCR reads, holding one entry per CDR3 protein. Of roughly 570,000 distinct CDR3 sequences in the sample, roughly 34% were seen once. Study-wide points: About 5 TRBV segments occurring more often in patients than controls included TRBV5-6, TRBV5-1 and TRBV20-1.

Material: blood. These receptors were taken from a girl between 2 and 17 years old with multiple sclerosis.

The chain has TRBV5-1 and TRBJ2-4; D not certain. CDR1 and CDR2 (germline): SGHRS, YFSETQ. The CDR3 has 13 amino acids. Trimming removed 0 bases from V and 8 bases from J, with 9 bases in between. CDR3 amino acids: CASSLVGFDIQYF. The DNA for the CDR3 is TGCGCCAGCAGCTTGGTGGGTTTTGACATTCAGTACTTC.

This clonotype has more than one count but fewer than ten. The V and J genes are TRBV7-8 and TRBJ2-1; 7 nucleotides line up with TRBD2. Trimming took 5 bases from V and 7 from J; bases not matched to a gene: 8. Germline loops: CDR1 SGHVS, CDR2 FQNEAQ. The CDR3 sequence is 14 residues long. The CDR3 sequence is CASSPAGVYNEQFF. The CDR3 DNA is TGTGCCAGCAGCCCGGCGGGGGTATATAATGAGCAGTTCTTC.

This clonotype was found a few times. V is TRBV5-1 and J is TRBJ2-5; possibly TRBD1 for D (5 bases). The end of the DNA is better explained by TRBJ2-7, so the J call may be wrong. The germline CDR1 and CDR2 sequences are SGHRS and YFSETQ. This CDR3 is built from 14 residues. CDR3 in amino acids: CASSLQDRMDEQYF. In DNA form, the CDR3 reads TGCGCCAGCAGCCTACAGGATAGGATGGACGAGCAGTACTTC.

This clonotype was detected a few times. The V gene is TRBV7-2, the J gene TRBJ1-2; tentatively, D is TRBD1 (6 bases). The V end was cut by 1 base, the J end by 2 bases, with 8 bases between. Germline CDR1 and CDR2: SGHTA and FQGNSA. The CDR3 sequence is 14 residues long. CDR3 DNA sequence: TGTGCCAGCAGCTTAGGAGGACAGAACTATGGCTACACCTTC. Translation gives CASSLGGQNYGYTF. The variable domain in full, completed from reference TRBV7-2 and TRBJ1-2, reads GAGVSQSPSNKVTEKGKDVELRCDPISGHTALYWYRQSLGQGLEFLIYFQGNSAPDKSGLPSDRFSAERTGGSVSTLTIQRTQQEDSAVYLCASSLGGQNYGYTFGSGTRLTVV.

The rearrangement uses TRBV25-1 and TRBJ2-5; D is possibly TRBD1 (5 bases). The V end was cut by 1 base, the J end by 4 bases, with 16 bases between. The CDR3 spans 16 residues. Per the germline V gene, CDR1 is MGHDK and CDR2 is SYGVNS. CDR3 nucleotide sequence: TGTGCCAGCAGTGAATTTGGTTTTAGCCAGGGAGAGACCCAGTACTTC. Its translation: CASSEFGFSQGETQYF.

This clonotype was counted a single time. The chain couples TRBV3-1 to TRBJ1-2; D call uncertain. The CDR3 has 13 amino acids. V was cut by 6 bases and J by 4 bases, with 12 bases left in between. Germline V lookup: CDR1 LGHDT, CDR2 YNNKEL (reference sequence). The CDR3 DNA sequence: TGTGCCAGCAGTCAAACGACAAGCTATGGCTACACCTTC. It codes for CASSQTTSYGYTF.

The chain couples TRBV28 to TRBJ1-6, with D unresolved. The ends were cut back, 5 bases at V and 10 bases at J, with 18 bases in the middle. CDR1 is MDHEN and CDR2 is SYDVKM in the germline V gene. CDR3 size: 15 residues. DNA of the CDR3: TGTGCCAGCAGTCCGCCGCGGTGGGTGGGATCACCCCTCCACTTT. Translation: CASSPPRWVGSPLHF.

This clonotype was counted only a few times. The chain links TRBV20-1 to TRBJ2-1, with TRBD2 as a possible D gene (5 bases). The germline V gene has CDR1 DFQATT and CDR2 SNEGSKA (reference sequence). The CDR3 consists of 11 residues. Trimming cost V 6 bases and J 7 bases, with 10 bases left between them. The CDR3 reads CSAGGLNEQFF. The CDR3, as DNA: TGCAGTGCCGGAGGCTTGAATGAGCAGTTCTTC.

The J gene is TRBJ2-3, the V gene TRBV5-1; no clear D gene. The V gene's germline CDR1 is SGHRS and CDR2 YFSETQ. The CDR3 spans 13 residues. The V end lost 1 base, the J end lost 6 bases, and 9 bases lay between the germline ends. The CDR3, as DNA: TGCGCCAGCAGCTTGAGGGTTACGGATACGCAGTATTTT. Amino acids: CASSLRVTDTQYF.

This clonotype has just a few counts. V usage is TRBV4-2 and J usage is TRBJ2-1; 9 bases are a match to TRBD1. Unmatched junction bases numbered 4, after V lost 8 bases and J lost 2 bases. The CDR3 covers 14 residues. Germline lookup yields CDR1 LGHNA and CDR2 YNFKEQ. CDR3 region: CASRRQGAYNEQFF. CDR3 bases: TGTGCCAGCCGTCGACAGGGGGCCTACAATGAGCAGTTCTTC.

CDR3 nucleotides: TGTGCCACCGCCTACACCGGGGAGCTGTTTTTT. Its protein is CATAYTGELFF. The chain joins TRBV24-1 to TRBJ2-2, with D uncertain. V was pared by 9 bases and J by 3 bases, with 4 bases between. CDR1 and CDR2 from the germline V gene are KGHDR and SFDVKD. This CDR3 spans 11 amino acids.

This clonotype was detected only a few times. The chain joins TRBV9 to TRBJ2-3; 7 bases are a match to TRBD1. Germline assignment: CDR1 SGDLS and CDR2 YYNGEE. The CDR3 extends over 16 amino acids. Trimming took 4 bases from V and 2 from J; bases not matched to a gene: 10. CDR3 residues: CASSPRGQRTTDTQYF. Here the CDR3 DNA reads TGTGCCAGCAGCCCCCGGGGACAGCGTACCACAGATACGCAGTATTTT.

This chain joins TRBV6-1 and TRBJ2-7; possibly TRBD2 for D (5 bases). The tail of the sequence fits TRBJ2-5 better, so the J call may be wrong. Germline loops: CDR1 MNHNS, CDR2 SASEGT. This CDR3 is 13 amino acids long. The chain's CDR3 is CASSEDGLGTQYF. The CDR3 DNA follows: TGTGCCAGCAGTGAAGATGGACTCGGGACCCAGTACTTC.

The chain recombines TRBV7-2 with TRBJ2-1; 7 nucleotides align to TRBD1. Trimming at V came to 5 bases and at J to 2 bases, leaving 6 bases not matched to a gene. Germline values: CDR1 SGHTA, CDR2 FQGNSA. The CDR3 has 15 residues. DNA of the CDR3: TGTGCCAGCAGCACACCGGGACAGACCTACAATGAGCAGTTCTTC. This codes for CASSTPGQTYNEQFF.

This clonotype has more than one count but fewer than ten. The chain links TRBV4-2 to TRBJ2-7; maybe TRBD2 (5 bases). This CDR3 is 14 amino acids long. Between the trimmed V and J ends, which lost 4 bases and 0 bases, there was a span of 10 bases. CDR1 and CDR2 (germline): LGHNA, YNFKEQ. The CDR3 loop is CASSPATISYEQYF. The CDR3 DNA is TGTGCCAGCAGCCCGGCGACTATCTCCTACGAGCAGTACTTC.

In its sample, this clonotype was seen a few times. The chain has TRBV6-5 and TRBJ1-1; the D gene is possibly TRBD1 (5 bases). This CDR3 is 13 amino acids long. CDR1 MNHEY and CDR2 SVGAGI come from the germline V gene. V dropped 6 bases and J dropped 5 bases, with 13 bases sitting between them. The CDR3 region is CASSPGDYTEAFF. CDR3 sequence (DNA): TGTGCCAGCAGCCCGGGGGACTATACTGAAGCTTTCTTT.

This chain uses TRBV20-1 with TRBJ2-7; D possibly corresponds to TRBD2 (5 bases). The CDR3 totals 14 residues. Germline CDR1 and CDR2: DFQATT and SNEGSKA (reference sequence). Trimming pared 3 bases from V and 5 bases from J, leaving 17 bases between. CDR3 amino acids: CSASSAIPLHEQYF. For the CDR3, the DNA is TGCAGTGCTAGTAGCGCAATACCATTGCACGAGCAGTACTTC.

The rearrangement uses TRBV12-3 or TRBV12-4 and TRBJ2-3; D is ambiguous. CDR3 size: 15 residues. Trimming took 6 bases from V and 2 from J, leaving 15 bases between them. DNA for the CDR3: TGTGCCAGCAGCTTAACAACCCCTTCCACAGATACGCAGTATTTT. It codes for CASSLTTPSTDTQYF.

The rearrangement links TRBV20-1 to TRBJ1-5; no clear D. Trimming removed 6 bases from V and 4 bases from J, with 19 bases in between. Germline V gene sequence: CDR1 DFQATT, CDR2 SNEGSKA (reference sequence). This CDR3 is built from 15 residues. CDR3 sequence reads: CSAEKPPGPNQPQHF. The CDR3, as DNA: TGCAGTGCAGAAAAACCACCGGGCCCAAATCAGCCCCAGCATTTT.

The V and J genes are TRBV12-3 or TRBV12-4 and TRBJ1-2, with D perhaps TRBD1 (5 bases). The CDR3 has 14 amino acids. Trimming took 6 bases from V and 8 from J, leaving 19 bases between them. Here the CDR3 reads CASRPKGRVNGYTF. Here the CDR3 DNA reads TGTGCCAGCAGACCAAAGGGCAGGGTAAACGGCTACACCTTC.

This clonotype was seen more than once but under ten times. V usage is TRBV19 and J usage is TRBJ2-7, with TRBD2 as a possible D gene (5 bases). There are 13 residues in the CDR3. Germline values: CDR1 LNHDA, CDR2 SQIVND (reference sequence). V lost 5 bases, J lost 5 bases, and 13 bases lay in between. The CDR3 DNA follows: TGTGCCAGTAGTTCCCGACCGAGGGACGAGCAGTACTTC. It translates to CASSSRPRDEQYF. The full variable domain, with the rest looked up from reference TRBV19 and TRBJ2-7, is DGGITQSPKYLFRKEGQNVTLSCEQNLNHDAMYWYRQDPGQGLRLIYYSQIVNDFQKGDIAEGYSVSREKKESFPLTVTSAQKNPTAFYLCASSSRPRDEQYFGPGTRLTVT.

The chain is built from TRBV29-1 and TRBJ1-2; a possible D gene is TRBD1 (6 bases). V shed 4 bases and J shed 2 bases, with 23 bases lying between them. This CDR3 is built from 17 residues. The germline V gene has CDR1 SQVTM and CDR2 ANQGSEA. The CDR3 bases are TGCAGCGTTGCTCGTGGACAGTCTCCTACTTTCAACTATGGCTACACCTTC. This translates into CSVARGQSPTFNYGYTF.

This clonotype turned up a few times. The chain recombines TRBV5-5 with TRBJ2-7; no definite D call. CDR1 is SGHKS and CDR2 is YYEKEE in the germline V gene (reference sequence). The CDR3 has 13 residues. Trimming left V 1 base short and J 3 bases short, with 8 bases between. This CDR3 is CASSLSAVYEQYF. The CDR3 nucleotides read TGTGCCAGCAGCTTGAGTGCAGTCTACGAGCAGTACTTC.